The 16 T cell receptor beta chains listed next were all sequenced from one sample in a study of blood T cell repertoires in COVID-19. Measured with immunoSEQ multiplex PCR; TCRdb has only the in-frame clones, and not every one. The sample lists hundreds of thousands of clones, around 86% occurring once. Material for sequencing was PBMCs or T cells enriched from blood (not recorded which). The receptors shown here come from a man aged 25-40 years who had recovered from COVID-19.

The genes are TRBV24-1 and TRBJ2-3; no reliable D call. This CDR3 has 14 amino acids. V lost 1 base, J lost 1 base, and 5 bases lay in between. CDR1 and CDR2 from the germline V gene are KGHDR and SFDVKD. The CDR3 nucleotides read TGTGCCACCAGTGATTTTTATCGCACAGATACGCAGTATTTT. Translating gives CATSDFYRTDTQYF.

In DNA, the CDR3 is TGTGCCAGCGGGGGCCAAAACAAAAACATTCAGTACTTC. Protein product: CASGGQNKNIQYF. The chain uses TRBV12-3 or TRBV12-4 and TRBJ2-4, with a tentative D call TRBD1 (6 bases). The CDR3 sequence is 13 residues long. V lost 8 bases and J 3 bases, leaving 11 bases between the germline ends.

The chain recombines TRBV3-1 (or the pseudogene TRBV3-2) with TRBJ1-1; maybe TRBD1 (5 bases). There are 15 residues in the CDR3. Deletions cut 4 bases from V and 6 bases from J, with 18 bases between. Germline V gene data show CDR1 as LGHDT and CDR2 as YNNKEL (reference sequence). CDR3 DNA: TGTGCCAGCAGCCCTTACAGGTTAAACAAAGCTGAAGCTTTCTTT. This translates into CASSPYRLNKAEAFF.

Regarding this clone: Mismatch with germline at one junction end may stem from a read error. The chain links TRBV10-3 to TRBJ2-1, with TRBD2 matching 8 bases. Germline CDR1 is ENHRY and CDR2 is SYGVKD. This CDR3 spans 16 amino acids. CDR3 region: CAIGEGGLGSYNEQFF. Here the CDR3 DNA reads TGTGCCATCGGTGAGGGGGGACTAGGGTCATACAATGAGCAGTTCTTC.

V is TRBV5-1 and J is TRBJ2-7, with D possibly matching TRBD1 (6 bases). The CDR3 is 15 amino acids. Germline loops: CDR1 SGHRS, CDR2 YFSETQ. V gave up 0 bases and J gave up 3 bases, with 13 bases separating them. The CDR3 bases are TGCGCCAGCAGCTTGGACGGGACATCTTTCTACGAGCAGTACTTC. Protein product: CASSLDGTSFYEQYF. The full variable domain, its missing parts supplied by reference TRBV5-1 and TRBJ2-7, is KAGVTQTPRYLIKTRGQQVTLSCSPISGHRSVSWYQQTPGQGLQFLFEYFSETQRNKGNFPGRFSGRQFSNSRSEMNVSTLELGDSALYLCASSLDGTSFYEQYFGPGTRLTVT.

This chain connects TRBV3-1 (or the pseudogene TRBV3-2) to TRBJ2-1, with TRBD1 matching 8 bases. This CDR3 spans 16 amino acids. CDR1 is LGHDT, CDR2 YNNKEL, per germline (reference sequence). V dropped 4 bases and J dropped 0; count of bases not matched to a gene: 5. CDR3 bases: TGTGCCAGCAGCCCTCGGACAGGGAGCTCCTACAATGAGCAGTTCTTC. Encoded protein: CASSPRTGSSYNEQFF.

This chain links TRBV3-1 (or the pseudogene TRBV3-2) with TRBJ1-3; TRBD1 might be the D (6 bases). CDR3 length: 16 amino acids. CDR1 LGHDT and CDR2 YNNKEL come from the germline V gene (reference sequence). V was pared by 0 bases and J by 4 bases, with 13 bases between. Here the CDR3 reads CASSQDWAGAGNTIYF. The DNA of the CDR3 is TGTGCCAGCAGCCAAGATTGGGCAGGGGCAGGAAACACCATATATTTT.

This chain connects TRBV11-3 to TRBJ2-7; 14 bases are shared with TRBD2. CDR1 is SGHNT, CDR2 YENEEA, per germline. This CDR3 has 16 residues. V shed 4 bases, J shed 4 bases, and the junction held 6 bases outside the gene matches. DNA of the CDR3: TGTGCCAGCAGCTCACCATGGACTAGCGGGAGGTACGAGCAGTACTTC. As protein: CASSSPWTSGRYEQYF.

This chain links TRBV3-1 (or the pseudogene TRBV3-2) with TRBJ2-1; 9 nucleotides agree with TRBD2. The CDR3 runs 17 residues. With V trimmed by 5 bases and J by 4 bases, 12 bases remained unmatched. Germline CDR1 LGHDT, CDR2 YNNKEL (reference sequence). This chain's CDR3 is CASSTPRWTSEYNEQFF. Written as DNA, the CDR3 is TGTGCCAGCAGCACCCCCCGGTGGACTAGCGAATACAATGAGCAGTTCTTC.

This clone occurred once. Compared with germline, one end of the junction differs, possibly owing to a read error. The rearrangement joins TRBV7-9 to TRBJ2-7; TRBD1 might be the D (5 bases). This CDR3 region has 14 residues. The germline gives CDR1 SEHNR, CDR2 FQNEAQ (reference sequence). CDR3 sequence reads: CATSLQGLSYEQYF. For the CDR3, the DNA is TGTGCCACCAGCCTTCAGGGTCTCTCCTACGAGCAGTACTTC.

The chain carries TRBV28 and TRBJ2-7, with 13 bases lining up with TRBD2. Losses at the gene ends were 6 bases for V and 5 bases for J; bases not matched to a gene: 16. Germline V gives CDR1 MDHEN, CDR2 SYDVKM. This CDR3 comprises 18 residues. CDR3 nucleotide sequence: TGTGCCAGCAGAAATCACGACATACTAGCGGGGGGGCAGGACGAGCAGTACTTC. Protein: CASRNHDILAGGQDEQYF.

This sequence joins TRBV6-1 and TRBJ2-3; D is uncertain. V gave up 4 bases and J gave up 1 base, with 12 bases separating them. CDR1 is MNHNS, CDR2 SASEGT, per germline. The CDR3 length is 15 residues. The CDR3 DNA reads TGTGCCAGCAGTGGCCGTGGAGATCGCACAGATACGCAGTATTTT. This gives the protein CASSGRGDRTDTQYF.

The chain joins TRBV5-1 to TRBJ2-3, with 16 bases matching TRBD2. The CDR3 extends over 18 amino acids. The germline CDR1 and CDR2 sequences are SGHRS and YFSETQ. J gave up 4 bases and V 4 bases, and 9 bases lay outside the gene matches. This CDR3 is CASSPGTSGGAGPDTQYF. The CDR3, as DNA: TGCGCCAGCAGCCCCGGGACTAGCGGGGGGGCCGGCCCAGATACGCAGTATTTT.

The chain carries TRBV5-1 and TRBJ2-5, with unresolved D. V was shortened by 1 base and J by 5 bases, with 9 bases between the two germline ends. Germline CDR1 SGHRS, CDR2 YFSETQ. This CDR3 contains 13 residues. The DNA of the CDR3 is TGCGCCAGCAGCTTGTCGTCCCCGGAGACCCAGTACTTC. The encoded protein is CASSLSSPETQYF.

The rearrangement uses TRBV27 and TRBJ1-3, with D perhaps TRBD1 (5 bases). With 5 bases removed from V and 6 bases from J, the gap between germline ends came to 23 bases. Germline-derived CDR1 and CDR2 are MNHEY and SMNVEV (reference sequence). CDR3 length equals 17 residues. The CDR3: CASSPGRWGVTANTIYF. For the CDR3, the DNA is TGTGCCAGCAGTCCGGGCCGGTGGGGGGTTACTGCAAACACCATATATTTT.

The chain recombines TRBV30 with TRBJ1-1, with 8 nucleotides matching TRBD1. Germline CDR1 and CDR2: GTSNPN and SVGIG (reference sequence). J was trimmed by 4 bases and V by 0 bases; bases with no gene match: 7. This CDR3 is built from 15 residues. CDR3 sequence: CAWSVQGARLTEAFF. CDR3 in DNA: TGTGCCTGGAGTGTCCAGGGGGCGCGTCTCACTGAAGCTTTCTTT.